The 14 T cell receptor beta chains below were found in one sample sequenced in a study of blood T cells in healthy people across ages. A second 7 to 11 cycle PCR used barcoded and J-beta primers. TCRdb re-called the 5' RACE reads with MiXCR, one entry per CDR3 protein. The top ten hold more than 20% of the sample, which has 1,800,000 or so distinct CDR3 sequences, about two fifths seen once. Material for sequencing was blood. Source of these receptors: a human donor in good health.

The chain uses TRBV12-3 or TRBV12-4 and TRBJ1-5; 7 bases line up with TRBD1. The ends lost 6 bases at V and 6 bases at J; junction bases unmatched: 11. CDR3 length: 15 amino acids. The CDR3: CASRSDRIPGQPQHF. The CDR3, as DNA: TGTGCCAGCAGGTCGGACAGGATCCCTGGTCAGCCCCAGCATTTT.

This chain uses TRBV10-3 with TRBJ2-7; 9 nucleotides align to TRBD1. J gave up 6 bases and V 0 bases, and 6 bases lay outside the gene matches. Per the germline V gene, CDR1 is ENHRY and CDR2 is SYGVKD. This CDR3 has 15 residues. The chain's CDR3 is CAISESLQGAFEQYF. Written as DNA, the CDR3 is TGTGCCATCAGTGAGTCTCTACAGGGGGCCTTCGAGCAGTACTTC.

CDR3 sequence reads: CASSQDRLRDEQFF. CDR3 sequence (DNA): TGCGCCAGCAGCCAAGATCGTCTTCGGGATGAGCAGTTCTTC. The gene calls are TRBV4-3 and TRBJ2-1; D is undetermined. The CDR3 covers 14 residues. V dropped 0 bases and J dropped 8 bases, with 11 bases sitting between them. Per the germline V gene, CDR1 is LGHNA and CDR2 is YSLEER.

V and J are TRBV7-9 and TRBJ1-2; D gene uncertain. Germline CDR1 reads SEHNR; CDR2 reads FQNEAQ (reference sequence). The CDR3 contains 12 residues. V was clipped by 3 bases and J by 8 bases, with 10 bases between them. The CDR3 sequence: CASSFRDKGYTF. DNA of the CDR3: TGTGCCAGCAGCTTTCGAGACAAGGGCTACACCTTC. The complete variable domain, with remaining parts taken from reference TRBV7-9 and TRBJ1-2, reads DTGVSQNPRHKITKRGQNVTFRCDPISEHNRLYWYRQTLGQGPEFLTYFQNEAQLEKSRLLSDRFSAERPKGSFSTLEIQRTEQGDSAMYLCASSFRDKGYTFGSGTRLTVV.

In this sample, this clonotype turned up a few times. The chain carries TRBV15 and TRBJ2-5; D possibly corresponds to TRBD2 (5 bases). Trimming cost V 1 base and J 5 bases, with 11 bases left between them. The CDR3 sequence is 14 residues long. Per the germline V gene, CDR1 is LNHNV and CDR2 is YYDKDF (reference sequence). In nucleotides, the CDR3 is TGTGCCACCAGCAGAGGAGGGATCCGGGAGACCCAGTACTTC. This codes for CATSRGGIRETQYF.

Worth noting for this clonotype: This may stem from a read error, because a much larger clone lies one nucleotide away. This chain uses TRBV7-2 with TRBJ1-5; D gene uncertain. This CDR3 is built from 14 residues. Germline V lookup: CDR1 SGHTA, CDR2 FQGNSA. Between the trimmed V and J ends, which lost 0 bases and 1 base, there was a span of 4 bases. CDR3 DNA sequence: TGTGCCAGCAGCTTAGCGATCAGCAATCAGCCCCAGCATTTT. Protein sequence: CASSLAISNQPQHF.

V is TRBV7-6 and J is TRBJ2-5; maybe TRBD2 (6 bases). The V gene's germline CDR1 is SGHVS and CDR2 FNYEAQ. The V gene lost 5 bases and the J gene lost 5 bases, with 18 bases spanning the gap. The CDR3 spans 15 residues. CDR3 sequence reads: CASSLGDSGWETQYF. In DNA, the CDR3 is TGTGCCAGCAGCCTAGGGGACTCTGGATGGGAGACCCAGTACTTC.

Many counts were recorded for this clonotype. The V gene is TRBV7-2, the J gene TRBJ1-6; no clear D gene. Germline values: CDR1 SGHTA, CDR2 FQGNSA. Trimming took 0 bases from V and 6 from J, leaving 9 bases between them. The CDR3 runs 15 residues. CDR3 DNA sequence: TGTGCCAGCAGCTTAGCGAGGGCAGCTAATTCACCCCTCCACTTT. Its protein product is CASSLARAANSPLHF.

The chain employs TRBV10-3 and TRBJ2-3; 12 bases fit TRBD2. V shed 9 bases and J 2 bases; nucleotides not matched to a gene: 3. The length of the CDR3 is 14 residues. Germline CDR1 reads ENHRY; CDR2 reads SYGVKD. Here the CDR3 DNA reads TGTGCCATAACTAGCGGGGGGCCCACAGATACGCAGTATTTT. It translates to CAITSGGPTDTQYF.

The chain recombines TRBV6-5 with TRBJ2-1; 9 nucleotides align to TRBD2. The CDR3 runs to 16 residues. Germline CDR1 is MNHEY and CDR2 is SVGAGI. The V and J ends lost 3 bases and 6 bases, in that order; junction bases with no gene match: 9. The CDR3: CASSYSGGELCNEQFF. As DNA, the CDR3 is TGTGCCAGCAGTTATAGCGGGGGCGAACTTTGCAATGAGCAGTTCTTC.

The chain joins TRBV5-1 to TRBJ1-1; the match to TRBD1 covers 8 bases. The CDR3 length is 16 residues. The ends lost 5 bases at V and 0 bases at J; junction bases unmatched: 9. Germline V gene sequence: CDR1 SGHRS, CDR2 YFSETQ. The DNA of the CDR3 is TGCGCCAGCAGTGAGAAGGACAGGGCAATGAACACTGAAGCTTTCTTT. Its translation: CASSEKDRAMNTEAFF.

The V call is TRBV9, the J call TRBJ1-6; D is unclear. Germline-derived CDR1 and CDR2 are SGDLS and YYNGEE. V lost 0 bases and J lost 5, with 6 bases in between. CDR3 size: 14 residues. Here the CDR3 reads CASSVGQDNSPLHF. The CDR3 nucleotides are TGTGCCAGCAGCGTAGGACAAGATAATTCACCCCTCCACTTT.

This clonotype was recorded only once. The V call is TRBV5-1, the J call TRBJ1-2, with unresolved D. Germline CDR1 and CDR2: SGHRS and YFSETQ. V gave up 4 bases and J gave up 0 bases, with 19 bases separating them. This CDR3 comprises 17 residues. The DNA of the CDR3 is TGCGCCAGCAGCCCTCTAAGTGCGGGATCGCCTAACTATGGCTACACCTTC. Protein: CASSPLSAGSPNYGYTF.

This clonotype has a handful of counts. The V call is TRBV7-2, the J call TRBJ1-5; a weak D match, TRBD1 (6 bases). CDR1 SGHTA and CDR2 FQGNSA come from the germline V gene. V was pared by 1 base and J by 2 bases, with 12 bases between. The CDR3 is 16 amino acids. In DNA, the CDR3 is TGTGCCAGCAGCTTAGTGGGGGGCAGGGGCAATCAGCCCCAGCATTTT. Protein: CASSLVGGRGNQPQHF.